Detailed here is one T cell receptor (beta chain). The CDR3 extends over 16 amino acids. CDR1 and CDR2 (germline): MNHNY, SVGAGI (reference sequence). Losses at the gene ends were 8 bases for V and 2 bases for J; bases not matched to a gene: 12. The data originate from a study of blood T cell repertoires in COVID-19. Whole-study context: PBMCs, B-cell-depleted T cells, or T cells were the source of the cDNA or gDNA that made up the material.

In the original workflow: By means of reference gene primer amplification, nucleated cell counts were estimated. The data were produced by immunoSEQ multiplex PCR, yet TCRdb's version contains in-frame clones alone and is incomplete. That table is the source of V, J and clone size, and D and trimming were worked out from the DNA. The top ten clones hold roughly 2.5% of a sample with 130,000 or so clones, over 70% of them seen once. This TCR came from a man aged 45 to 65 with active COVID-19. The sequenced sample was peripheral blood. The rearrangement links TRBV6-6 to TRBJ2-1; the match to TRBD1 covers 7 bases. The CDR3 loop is CASVPSHRGAYNEQFF. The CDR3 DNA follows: TGTGCCAGCGTACCCTCGCACAGGGGAGCCTACAATGAGCAGTTCTTC.